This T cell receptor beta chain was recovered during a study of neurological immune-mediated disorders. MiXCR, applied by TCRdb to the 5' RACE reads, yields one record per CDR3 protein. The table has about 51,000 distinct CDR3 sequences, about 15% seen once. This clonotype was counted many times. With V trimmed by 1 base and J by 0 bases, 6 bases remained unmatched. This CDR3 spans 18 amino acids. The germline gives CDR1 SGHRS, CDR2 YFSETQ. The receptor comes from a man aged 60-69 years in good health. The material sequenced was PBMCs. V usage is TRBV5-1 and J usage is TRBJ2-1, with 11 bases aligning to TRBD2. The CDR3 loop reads CASSLSTSGTSSYNEQFF. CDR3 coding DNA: TGCGCCAGCAGCTTGTCGACTAGCGGGACTTCCTCCTACAATGAGCAGTTCTTC.